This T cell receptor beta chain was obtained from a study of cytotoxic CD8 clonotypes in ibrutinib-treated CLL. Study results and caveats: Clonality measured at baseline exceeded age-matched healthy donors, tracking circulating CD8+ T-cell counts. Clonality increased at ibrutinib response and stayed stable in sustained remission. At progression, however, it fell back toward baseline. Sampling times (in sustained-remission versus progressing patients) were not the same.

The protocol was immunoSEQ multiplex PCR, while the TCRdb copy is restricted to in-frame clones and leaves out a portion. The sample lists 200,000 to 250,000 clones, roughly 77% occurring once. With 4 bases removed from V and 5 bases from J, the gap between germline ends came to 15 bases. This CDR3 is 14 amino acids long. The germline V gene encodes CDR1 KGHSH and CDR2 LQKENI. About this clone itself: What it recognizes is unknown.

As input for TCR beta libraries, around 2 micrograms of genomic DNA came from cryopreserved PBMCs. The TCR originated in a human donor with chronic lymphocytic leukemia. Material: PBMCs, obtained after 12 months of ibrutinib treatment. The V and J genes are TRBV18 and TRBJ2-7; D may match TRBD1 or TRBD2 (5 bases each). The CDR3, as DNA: TGTGCCAGCTCACTCGGGGCCCCTGGAAACGAGCAGTACTTC. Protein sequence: CASSLGAPGNEQYF.